This is a list of T cell receptor beta chains from one sample in a study of blood T cell repertoires in COVID-19. TCRdb's table, derived via immunoSEQ multiplex PCR, lists solely in-frame clones and lacks some. The data hold about 250,000 clones, with 65% to 85% observed a single time. The material sequenced was peripheral blood. The receptors here all came from a man aged 35-49 years with active or convalescent COVID-19. CDR3s include the opening cysteine and the closing phenylalanine or tryptophan. Each record gives: CDR3 protein, CDR3 DNA, J gene, clone size, V gene, D gene. The D gene is left open where the match is weak. Expanded clones are given a class, and other clones once, few, many or no size at all.

CATSDPISGQGPGTQYF TGTGCCACCAGTGACCCAATATCGGGACAGGGCCCGGGGACCCAGTACTTC TRBJ2-5 - TRBV24-1 TRBD1
CASRLQGANEKLFF TGCGCCAGCAGATTACAGGGGGCTAATGAAAAACTGTTTTTT TRBJ1-4 - TRBV5-1 TRBD1
CASRPTGGTNEKLFF TGTGCCAGTAGACCAACAGGGGGAACTAATGAAAAACTGTTTTTT TRBJ1-4 - TRBV19 TRBD1
CASSQHIPRDRAWKLFF TGTGCCAGCAGTCAACATATACCTCGGGACAGGGCCTGGAAACTGTTTTTT TRBJ1-4 - TRBV27 TRBD1
CASSYRDRGLGEQYF TGTGCCAGCAGCTACCGGGACAGGGGGTTGGGCGAGCAGTACTTC TRBJ2-7 - TRBV7-9 TRBD1
CASSFQLTDTQYF TGTGCCAGCAGCTTCCAACTCACAGATACGCAGTATTTT TRBJ2-3 - TRBV7-2 -
CASSSLTGETKNIQYF TGTGCCAGCAGCTCTTTGACAGGGGAGACAAAAAACATTCAGTACTTC TRBJ2-4 - TRBV7-9 TRBD1
CSVELAGLNTGELFF TGCAGCGTTGAATTGGCAGGGCTGAACACCGGGGAGCTGTTTTTT TRBJ2-2 - TRBV29-1 -
CASSQSGPSGNTIYF TGTGCCAGCAGCCAAAGCGGACCCTCTGGAAACACCATATATTTT TRBJ1-3 - TRBV3-1/TRBV3-2 -
CASIGDGTSGYNEQFF TGTGCCAGCATCGGAGATGGGACTAGCGGTTACAATGAGCAGTTCTTC TRBJ2-1 - TRBV27 TRBD2
CASSQARDRGNSPLHF TGTGCCAGCAGCCAAGCCCGTGACAGGGGAAATTCACCCCTCCACTTT TRBJ1-6 few TRBV4-2 TRBD1